The 26 T cell receptor beta chains below were found in one sample sequenced in a study of T cell responses to AZD1222 COVID-19 vaccine. Method: immunoSEQ multiplex PCR; TCRdb's copy keeps in-frame clones and lacks some. The sample shows about 140,000 clones, around 90% of them seen only once. The sample was peripheral blood, taken 28 days after the second AZD1222 dose. The receptors were sampled from an adult who received the AZD1222 COVID-19 vaccine.

V and J are TRBV28 and TRBJ1-6, with a possible D match to TRBD1 (6 bases). V was pared by 6 bases and J by 7 bases, with 16 bases between. Germline V lookup: CDR1 MDHEN, CDR2 SYDVKM. This CDR3 region has 15 residues. This CDR3 reads CASRGMGATNSPLHF. CDR3 coding DNA: TGTGCCAGCAGGGGGATGGGGGCAACCAATTCACCCCTCCACTTT.

The chain uses TRBV5-1 and TRBJ1-5; 7 bases match TRBD1. J gave up 3 bases and V 4 bases, and 10 bases lay outside the gene matches. This CDR3 is built from 16 residues. Germline V gene sequence: CDR1 SGHRS, CDR2 YFSETQ. CDR3 protein: CASSPQGPPFNQPQHF. The CDR3 DNA reads TGCGCCAGCAGCCCACAGGGGCCCCCTTTCAATCAGCCCCAGCATTTT.

The V and J genes are TRBV11-1 and TRBJ2-2; 13 bases agree with TRBD2. CDR1 is SGHAT, CDR2 FQDESV, per germline (reference sequence). V lost 3 bases to trimming and J lost 9 bases; unmatched junction nucleotides: 4. This CDR3 is 15 amino acids long. CDR3 in amino acids: CASSLGTSGTRELFF. For the CDR3, the DNA is TGTGCCAGCAGCTTGGGGACTAGCGGGACTAGGGAGCTGTTTTTT.

The V call is TRBV29-1, the J call TRBJ1-1; D is perhaps TRBD1 (5 bases). This CDR3 comprises 10 residues. Germline V gene sequence: CDR1 SQVTM, CDR2 ANQGSEA. CDR3 in amino acids: CRVGGTEAFF. DNA for the CDR3: TGCAGAGTCGGGGGGACTGAAGCTTTCTTT.

J is TRBJ1-5 and V is TRBV28, with 7 nucleotides matching TRBD1. The CDR3 contains 14 residues. Trimming at V came to 6 bases and at J to 6 bases, leaving 8 bases not matched to a gene. The germline V gene encodes CDR1 MDHEN and CDR2 SYDVKM. CDR3 residues: CASSPDRDGQPQHF. DNA for the CDR3: TGTGCCAGCAGCCCAGACAGGGACGGTCAGCCCCAGCATTTT.

The gene calls are TRBV29-1 and TRBJ1-1; tentatively, D is TRBD1 (5 bases). This CDR3 has 13 amino acids. The germline V gene has CDR1 SQVTM and CDR2 ANQGSEA. V was pared by 8 bases and J by 5 bases, with 18 bases between. This chain's CDR3 is CSSRLGGSTEAFF. The CDR3 coding sequence is TGCAGCTCCCGGTTGGGGGGTAGTACTGAAGCTTTCTTT.

Here the CDR3 reads CASSATGVRETQYF. The CDR3 DNA reads TGTGCCAGCAGCGCTACAGGGGTGAGGGAGACCCAGTACTTC. The chain couples TRBV9 to TRBJ2-5; 7 positions agree with TRBD1. CDR1 SGDLS and CDR2 YYNGEE come from the germline V gene. V shed 3 bases and J 5 bases; nucleotides not matched to a gene: 7. CDR3 length equals 14 residues.

The chain has TRBV14 and TRBJ2-3; D is unclear. Trimming pared 3 bases from V and 4 bases from J, leaving 11 bases between. CDR1 and CDR2 (germline): SGHDN, FVKESK. There are 14 residues in the CDR3. The CDR3 DNA reads as TGTGCCAGCAGCCAGCCTGGGGTCGCAGATACGCAGTATTTT. Translated: CASSQPGVADTQYF.

The chain recombines TRBV7-6 with TRBJ2-7; unclear D gene. Trimming stripped 5 bases from V and 2 bases from J, with 4 bases between. Germline loops: CDR1 SGHVS, CDR2 FNYEAQ. The CDR3 loop spans 11 amino acids. This CDR3 is CASSPPYEQYF. Written as DNA, the CDR3 is TGTGCCAGCAGCCCCCCCTACGAGCAGTACTTC.

This rearrangement joins TRBV6-2 or TRBV6-3 to TRBJ2-1, with 11 bases aligning to TRBD2. This CDR3 contains 15 residues. Germline CDR1 is MNHEY and CDR2 is SVGEGT. The junction had 3 bases not matched to a gene; V was cut back by 2 bases and J by 6 bases. The CDR3 region is CASSYDTSGSNEQFF. CDR3 sequence (DNA): TGTGCCAGCAGTTACGATACTAGCGGGAGCAATGAGCAGTTCTTC.

The genes are TRBV5-4 and TRBJ2-2; the match to TRBD1 covers 8 bases. This CDR3 has 18 residues. With V trimmed by 2 bases and J by 1 base, 10 bases remained unmatched. Germline CDR1 reads SGHNT; CDR2 reads YYREEE (reference sequence). DNA for the CDR3: TGTGCCAGCAGCTTACGACAGGGGATACTCAAGAACACCGGGGAGCTGTTTTTT. Protein: CASSLRQGILKNTGELFF.

This chain connects TRBV5-1 to TRBJ1-1, with 7 bases lining up with TRBD1. This CDR3 has 16 amino acids. V trimming: 0 bases; J trimming: 0 bases; junction bases outside the gene matches: 5. Per germline, CDR1 SGHRS and CDR2 YFSETQ. Here the CDR3 DNA reads TGCGCCAGCAGCTTGGACAGGGGAAACATGAACACTGAAGCTTTCTTT. Its translation: CASSLDRGNMNTEAFF. Together with reference TRBV5-1 and TRBJ1-1, the CDR3 gives the full variable domain: KAGVTQTPRYLIKTRGQQVTLSCSPISGHRSVSWYQQTPGQGLQFLFEYFSETQRNKGNFPGRFSGRQFSNSRSEMNVSTLELGDSALYLCASSLDRGNMNTEAFFGQGTRLTVV.

The chain combines TRBV7-9 with TRBJ1-1, with D hard to call. CDR3 size: 15 residues. Germline CDR1 and CDR2: SEHNR and FQNEAQ (reference sequence). V dropped 5 bases and J dropped 0 bases, with 13 bases sitting between them. This chain's CDR3 is CASSPSRSMNTEAFF. The CDR3 region has the DNA TGTGCCAGCAGCCCGTCACGGAGCATGAACACTGAAGCTTTCTTT.

This clone was seen only once. The chain couples TRBV30 to TRBJ1-3; a weak D match, TRBD1 (5 bases). Germline V gives CDR1 GTSNPN, CDR2 SVGIG (reference sequence). Trimming took 0 bases from V and 8 from J, leaving 20 bases between them. CDR3 length: 16 residues. CDR3 loop: CAWSVLGAPARDTIYF. Written as DNA, the CDR3 is TGTGCCTGGAGTGTTTTAGGGGCGCCCGCCCGGGACACCATATATTTT.

This chain uses TRBV18 with TRBJ1-3, with D uncertain. V was cut by 0 bases and J by 0 bases, with 6 bases left in between. This CDR3 spans 15 amino acids. CDR1 and CDR2 from the germline V gene are KGHSH and LQKENI. CDR3 bases: TGTGCCAGCTCACCACCAGGGATCTCTGGAAACACCATATATTTT. Translation: CASSPPGISGNTIYF.

The chain links TRBV5-1 to TRBJ1-1, with a tentative D call TRBD1 (5 bases). V was shortened by 5 bases and J by 1 base, with 15 bases between the two germline ends. The germline CDR1 and CDR2 sequences are SGHRS and YFSETQ. The CDR3 spans 15 residues. This chain's CDR3 is CASRELGTENTEAFF. CDR3 nucleotide sequence: TGCGCCAGCAGAGAGTTAGGGACGGAGAACACTGAAGCTTTCTTT.

This clone showed up just once. The chain joins TRBV29-1 to TRBJ1-2; a possible D gene is TRBD1 (6 bases). Germline-derived CDR1 and CDR2 are SQVTM and ANQGSEA. Trimming cost V 6 bases and J 8 bases, with 19 bases left between them. The CDR3 consists of 13 residues. CDR3 sequence reads: CSVSGATISGYTF. The DNA for the CDR3 is TGCAGCGTCTCGGGGGCCACCATTAGCGGCTACACCTTC.

This rearrangement joins TRBV29-1 to TRBJ1-1, with D tentatively TRBD1 (5 bases). This CDR3 has 15 residues. Germline V gives CDR1 SQVTM, CDR2 ANQGSEA. Trimming took 4 bases from V and 2 from J, leaving 17 bases between them. The CDR3 here is CSVGGLGVANTEAFF. The CDR3 nucleotides are TGCAGCGTTGGTGGTTTGGGGGTGGCTAACACTGAAGCTTTCTTT. Full variable domain (missing parts from reference TRBV29-1 and TRBJ1-1): SAVISQKPSRDICQRGTSLTIQCQVDSQVTMMFWYRQQPGQSLTLIATANQGSEATYESGFVIDKFPISRPNLTFSTLTVSNMSPEDSSIYLCSVGGLGVANTEAFFGQGTRLTVV.

This chain connects TRBV28 to TRBJ1-6; D unclear. Germline CDR1 reads MDHEN; CDR2 reads SYDVKM. V lost 8 bases to trimming and J lost 2 bases, with 7 bases between them. The length of the CDR3 is 13 residues. The CDR3 DNA is TGTGCCAGCCTTGCAACCTATAATTCACCCCTCCACTTT. Encoded protein: CASLATYNSPLHF.

The CDR3 sequence: CASSLAPDRDTDTQYF. The CDR3 DNA is TGTGCCAGCAGCTTAGCCCCGGACAGGGACACAGATACGCAGTATTTT. This chain uses TRBV11-2 with TRBJ2-3; 8 bases are a match to TRBD1. Germline V CDR1 and CDR2: SGHAT, FQNNGV. The J segment lost 2 bases and the V segment lost 1 base, leaving 5 bases of the junction unmatched. The CDR3 is 16 amino acids.

The chain joins TRBV27 to TRBJ1-6; 7 bases fit TRBD1. Trimming removed 7 bases from V and 7 bases from J; junction bases left unmatched: 4. The CDR3 loop spans 13 amino acids. Germline assignment: CDR1 MNHEY and CDR2 SMNVEV (reference sequence). The CDR3 region is CASTTGWNSPLHF. CDR3 DNA: TGTGCCAGCACGACAGGGTGGAATTCACCCCTCCACTTT.

This rearrangement joins TRBV5-1 to TRBJ1-1, with D unclear. Germline V lookup: CDR1 SGHRS, CDR2 YFSETQ. The CDR3 runs to 13 residues. Trimming took off 0 bases at V and 7 bases at J, with 10 bases between the two ends. This chain's CDR3 is CASSLDIRSEAFF. CDR3 coding DNA: TGCGCCAGCAGCTTGGACATCAGAAGTGAAGCTTTCTTT.

V usage is TRBV9 and J usage is TRBJ1-1; no definite D call. The CDR3 covers 14 residues. Deletions cut 3 bases from V and 8 bases from J, with 17 bases between. Looked up from germline, CDR1 is SGDLS and CDR2 is YYNGEE. CDR3 in DNA: TGTGCCAGCAGCGCCCTATCCACCGGGATAGAAGCTTTCTTT. This codes for CASSALSTGIEAFF.

This chain joins TRBV9 and TRBJ2-5; 14 positions match TRBD2. Germline CDR1 SGDLS, CDR2 YYNGEE. V was clipped by 0 bases and J by 5 bases; unmatched bases: 6. CDR3 length equals 17 residues. The CDR3 is CASSVGTSGGPQETQYF. The CDR3 bases are TGTGCCAGCAGCGTAGGGACTAGCGGGGGGCCCCAGGAGACCCAGTACTTC.

This chain links TRBV2 with TRBJ1-3; D is possibly TRBD1 (6 bases). Trimming took 6 bases from V and 6 from J, leaving 18 bases between them. Germline CDR1 is SNHLY and CDR2 is FYNNEI. This CDR3 is 15 amino acids long. In DNA form, the CDR3 reads TGTGCCAGCAGGGATATCCGGGACACTATAAACACCATATATTTT. It yields the protein CASRDIRDTINTIYF.

The chain has TRBV11-2 and TRBJ2-2; D uncertain. The V gene lost 4 bases and the J gene lost 0 bases, with 12 bases spanning the gap. The length of the CDR3 is 16 residues. Germline V lookup: CDR1 SGHAT, CDR2 FQNNGV. The CDR3 reads CASSSHPTANTGELFF. For the CDR3, the DNA is TGTGCCAGCAGCTCCCACCCGACCGCGAACACCGGGGAGCTGTTTTTT.